This TCR beta chain was identified during a study of regulatory T cells in long-lasting Graves disease. CDR3-region Arm-PCR and iRepertoire HTBI primers produced the TCR beta libraries. TCRdb reanalysed the multiplex PCR reads using MiXCR and keeps one entry per CDR3 protein. The data hold roughly 610,000 distinct CDR3 sequences, with about 15% observed a single time. J gave up 3 bases and V 5 bases, and 8 bases lay outside the gene matches. Per the germline V gene, CDR1 is SGHNT and CDR2 is YENEEA. This CDR3 is 17 amino acids long. The time point here: newly diagnosed GD, antithyroid drugs for less than 3 months. Extracted RNA from PBMCs served as the source of the TCR library. With regard to this clonotype: Its antigen is not known.

Study observations and caveats: The study found persistent patients shared more public clonotypes (roughly 2,500) than new patients (nearly 1,000).

The data also belong to a second study, concerning T cells in Graves' hyperthyroidism and ophthalmopathy.

The clonotype comes from a young man with Graves disease. The V gene is TRBV11-3, the J gene TRBJ1-6; 9 bases match TRBD1. This sample comprised peripheral blood mononuclear cells (PBMCs), obtained at new diagnosis, from a patient treated with antithyroid drugs. The CDR3 DNA sequence: TGTGCCAGCAGCGCAGGACAGGGGACAAACTATAATTCACCCCTCCACTTT. Residues: CASSAGQGTNYNSPLHF.